The clone carrying this TCR beta chain was counted ten times or more. Time point indicated: persistent/refractory GD, antithyroid drugs over 5 years with positive TRAb. Preparation of the TCR library used RNA extracted from PBMCs. The sample belongs to a study of regulatory T cells in long-lasting Graves disease. Across the whole study: Persistent cases were those of Graves' disease that involved over 5 years of antithyroid drugs with positive TSH receptor antibodies.

CDR1 is MNHEY and CDR2 is SMNVEV in the germline V gene (reference sequence). CDR3 length: 15 amino acids. The V and J ends lost 2 bases and 7 bases, in that order; junction bases with no gene match: 6. The authors built TCR beta libraries using iRepertoire HTBI primers and Arm-PCR of CDR3 regions. TCRdb called the multiplex PCR reads again in MiXCR, with one record for every CDR3 protein. Of around 460,000 distinct CDR3 sequences listed, around a fifth are singletons. This sequence joins TRBV27 and TRBJ2-7, with 12 bases lining up with TRBD1. This sequence originates from a female donor with Graves disease. Specimen: peripheral blood mononuclear cells (PBMCs), collected when the disease was refractory, from a patient treated with antithyroid drugs. CDR3 protein: CASSLPGQGAGEQYF. The CDR3 DNA follows: TGTGCCAGCAGTTTACCGGGACAGGGGGCGGGAGAGCAGTACTTC.